Presented here are 24 T cell receptor beta chains from one specimen sequenced in a study of blood T cell repertoires in COVID-19. Data came from immunoSEQ multiplex PCR; TCRdb stores just in-frame clones and leaves some out. The sample yields fewer than 200,000 clones, roughly nine tenths seen once. Material: peripheral blood. All receptors come from a man in his sixties with acute or convalescent COVID-19.

The chain couples TRBV19 to TRBJ1-1, with 9 bases identical to TRBD1. Germline trimming cut 3 bases from V and 0 bases from J; bases unmatched to any gene: 8. This CDR3 comprises 17 residues. CDR1 and CDR2 (germline): LNHDA, SQIVND (reference sequence). The CDR3, as DNA: TGTGCCAGTAGTATTGGGACAGGGCGGGCGATGAACACTGAAGCTTTCTTT. As protein: CASSIGTGRAMNTEAFF. Drawing the rest from reference TRBV19 and TRBJ1-1, the complete variable domain is DGGITQSPKYLFRKEGQNVTLSCEQNLNHDAMYWYRQDPGQGLRLIYYSQIVNDFQKGDIAEGYSVSREKKESFPLTVTSAQKNPTAFYLCASSIGTGRAMNTEAFFGQGTRLTVV.

The chain employs TRBV6-6 and TRBJ1-1; no firm D call. V lost 4 bases, J lost 4 bases, and 7 bases lay in between. The germline V gene encodes CDR1 MNHNY and CDR2 SVGAGI (reference sequence). The CDR3 has 12 residues. CDR3 protein: CASSFPGTEAFF. In nucleotides, the CDR3 is TGTGCCAGCAGTTTCCCGGGCACTGAAGCTTTCTTT.

The rearrangement links TRBV7-9 to TRBJ1-2; D is unclear. This CDR3 has 13 amino acids. V lost 6 bases to trimming and J lost 8 bases, with 16 bases between them. Per germline, CDR1 SEHNR and CDR2 FQNEAQ (reference sequence). CDR3 region: CASSPDHPGGYTF. The CDR3 region has the DNA TGTGCCAGCAGTCCGGATCACCCGGGGGGCTACACCTTC.

The V call is TRBV9, the J call TRBJ1-2; 10 nucleotides line up with TRBD1. The CDR3 loop spans 15 amino acids. J gave up 6 bases and V 3 bases, and 8 bases lay outside the gene matches. CDR1 SGDLS and CDR2 YYNGEE come from the germline V gene. CDR3 sequence: CASSGQLTGGDGYTF. CDR3 DNA sequence: TGTGCCAGCAGCGGACAATTGACAGGGGGCGATGGCTACACCTTC.

V is TRBV29-1 and J is TRBJ1-1; no definite D call. The CDR3 has 15 residues. Trimming took off 3 bases at V and 0 bases at J, with 14 bases between the two ends. Germline-derived CDR1 and CDR2 are SQVTM and ANQGSEA. CDR3 DNA sequence: TGCAGCGTTGAGAAGGGAGGGATCATGAACACTGAAGCTTTCTTT. Translated, it gives CSVEKGGIMNTEAFF.

This chain joins TRBV2 and TRBJ1-2, with 9 bases fitting TRBD1. The J segment lost 4 bases and the V segment lost 6 bases, leaving 15 bases of the junction unmatched. This CDR3 has 17 residues. CDR1 and CDR2 from the germline V gene are SNHLY and FYNNEI. CDR3 sequence: CASSSGQGDARSYGYTF. The CDR3 DNA is TGTGCCAGCAGCTCGGGACAGGGTGACGCTCGGAGCTATGGCTACACCTTC.

This chain joins TRBV4-2 and TRBJ2-5, with D possibly being TRBD2 (6 bases). With 1 base removed from V and 1 base from J, the gap between germline ends came to 16 bases. The CDR3 length is 17 residues. Germline V gives CDR1 LGHNA, CDR2 YNFKEQ. The CDR3 protein is CASSQVLRRGFQETQYF. In DNA form, the CDR3 reads TGTGCCAGCAGCCAAGTTCTAAGGAGGGGTTTCCAAGAGACCCAGTACTTC.

The chain employs TRBV10-3 and TRBJ2-5, with TRBD2 matching 11 bases. Unmatched junction bases numbered 5, after V lost 6 bases and J lost 2 bases. Germline CDR1 is ENHRY and CDR2 is SYGVKD. The CDR3 runs 15 residues. CDR3 in amino acids: CAIRSTSGAQETQYF. The CDR3 DNA sequence: TGTGCCATCAGATCGACTAGCGGGGCGCAAGAGACCCAGTACTTC.

The chain joins TRBV19 to TRBJ2-1, with 8 bases matching TRBD1. The trim removed 3 bases at V and 4 bases at J, leaving 5 bases unmatched. Germline loops: CDR1 LNHDA, CDR2 SQIVND (reference sequence). CDR3 length equals 15 residues. The CDR3 spells CASSISGQVYNEQFF. CDR3 in DNA: TGTGCCAGTAGTATTTCGGGACAGGTATACAATGAGCAGTTCTTC.

The chain recombines TRBV19 with TRBJ1-1; 7 bases line up with TRBD1. Germline V gives CDR1 LNHDA, CDR2 SQIVND (reference sequence). The CDR3 covers 15 residues. The CDR3 spells CATTARGLSRTEAFF. The DNA for the CDR3 is TGTGCTACAACCGCTAGGGGGCTCTCGAGGACTGAAGCTTTCTTT.

The chain is built from TRBV6-5 and TRBJ1-5, with D possibly being TRBD1 (6 bases). The CDR3 extends over 14 amino acids. The ends were cut back, 6 bases at V and 0 bases at J, with 9 bases in the middle. Germline CDR1 MNHEY, CDR2 SVGAGI. The chain's CDR3 is CASRRGGSNQPQHF. The DNA of the CDR3 is TGTGCCAGCAGAAGGGGGGGTAGCAATCAGCCCCAGCATTTT.

V usage is TRBV5-6 and J usage is TRBJ1-2, with 7 bases fitting TRBD1. With V trimmed by 2 bases and J by 7 bases, 5 bases remained unmatched. The germline V gene has CDR1 SGHDT and CDR2 YYEEEE. This CDR3 contains 13 residues. DNA of the CDR3: TGTGCCAGCAGCTTAGAGGGGGCTTTTGGCTACACCTTC. Protein product: CASSLEGAFGYTF. Full variable domain (outside the CDR3, taken from reference TRBV5-6 and TRBJ1-2): DAGVTQSPTHLIKTRGQQVTLRCSPKSGHDTVSWYQQALGQGPQFIFQYYEEEERQRGNFPDRFSGHQFPNYSSELNVNALLLGDSALYLCASSLEGAFGYTFGSGTRLTVV.

The J gene is TRBJ1-2, the V gene TRBV24-1; TRBD1 matches at 7 bases. CDR3 length equals 13 residues. Germline trimming cut 7 bases from V and 3 bases from J; bases unmatched to any gene: 4. CDR1 and CDR2 (germline): KGHDR, SFDVKD. The CDR3 sequence: CATRSRGDYGYTF. As DNA, the CDR3 is TGTGCCACCAGATCCAGGGGGGACTATGGCTACACCTTC.

The chain links TRBV24-1 to TRBJ2-1; tentatively, D is TRBD2 (5 bases). The germline gives CDR1 KGHDR, CDR2 SFDVKD. With 1 base removed from V and 4 bases from J, the gap between germline ends came to 13 bases. The CDR3 loop spans 16 amino acids. CDR3 in DNA: TGTGCCACCAGTGATTTTGCGAGCGGCAATTACAATGAGCAGTTCTTC. This translates into CATSDFASGNYNEQFF.

This sequence joins TRBV6-6 and TRBJ2-1; TRBD2 matches 9 bases. The germline gives CDR1 MNHNY, CDR2 SVGAGI (reference sequence). The CDR3 extends over 14 amino acids. Trimming at V came to 6 bases and at J to 2 bases, leaving 2 bases not matched to a gene. The CDR3 reads CASSLAGAYNEQFF. In nucleotides, the CDR3 is TGTGCCAGCAGCTTAGCGGGAGCCTACAATGAGCAGTTCTTC.

The chain uses TRBV10-3 and TRBJ2-3; tentative D call: TRBD2 (6 bases). The CDR3 is 17 amino acids. The germline CDR1 and CDR2 sequences are ENHRY and SYGVKD. Trimming left V 9 bases short and J 0 bases short, with 22 bases between. CDR3 sequence (DNA): TGTGCCATTAGACCGGGACTCGGACTCTCTAGCACAGATACGCAGTATTTT. Its translation: CAIRPGLGLSSTDTQYF.

As DNA, the CDR3 is TGTGCCACAGGACTAGCGGACTACCAAGAGACCCAGTACTTC. This encodes CATGLADYQETQYF. The rearrangement links TRBV19 to TRBJ2-5; 10 nucleotides line up with TRBD2. The CDR3 is made up of 14 amino acids. With 10 bases clipped from V and 0 bases from J, the junction kept 5 bases outside the gene matches. Germline lookup yields CDR1 LNHDA and CDR2 SQIVND (reference sequence).

This clone was detected once. The chain uses TRBV28 and TRBJ2-2; 14 positions agree with TRBD2. Trimming at V came to 8 bases and at J to 0 bases, leaving 8 bases not matched to a gene. CDR1 and CDR2 from the germline V gene are MDHEN and SYDVKM. The CDR3 covers 18 residues. The CDR3 DNA reads TGTGCCAGCCTTGGACTAGCGGGGGGACTTGCGAACACCGGGGAGCTGTTTTTT. This gives the protein CASLGLAGGLANTGELFF.

A single count supports this clone. The chain links TRBV12-3 or TRBV12-4 to TRBJ1-2; TRBD1 matches 7 bases. This CDR3 comprises 13 residues. The junction had 8 bases not matched to a gene; V was cut back by 6 bases and J by 7 bases. CDR3 sequence reads: CASSPTGVGGYTF. The CDR3 nucleotides are TGTGCCAGCAGCCCAACAGGGGTGGGTGGCTACACCTTC.

In the case of this clone: An end of the junction differs from the germline gene, which may be a read error. V and J are TRBV7-3 and TRBJ2-3; D may match TRBD1 or TRBD2 (6 bases each). The CDR3 is 16 amino acids. Germline V gene lookup returns CDR1 SGHTA and CDR2 FQGTGA. The CDR3 DNA reads as TGTGCCAGCAGCGTAACAGGGACTCTTGGCACAGATACGCAGTATTTT. Translation gives CASSVTGTLGTDTQYF.

V is TRBV5-1 and J is TRBJ2-1; D possibly corresponds to TRBD2 (5 bases). CDR1 and CDR2 from the germline V gene are SGHRS and YFSETQ. V lost 0 bases and J lost 0, with 10 bases in between. This CDR3 is 16 amino acids long. The CDR3 DNA is TGCGCCAGCAGCTTGGATGGGGAGACCTCCTACAATGAGCAGTTCTTC. This gives the protein CASSLDGETSYNEQFF. Full variable domain (missing parts from reference TRBV5-1 and TRBJ2-1): KAGVTQTPRYLIKTRGQQVTLSCSPISGHRSVSWYQQTPGQGLQFLFEYFSETQRNKGNFPGRFSGRQFSNSRSEMNVSTLELGDSALYLCASSLDGETSYNEQFFGPGTRLTVL.

The V call is TRBV19, the J call TRBJ1-1; D ambiguous. The germline CDR1 and CDR2 sequences are LNHDA and SQIVND (reference sequence). The CDR3 has 14 residues. Between the trimmed V and J ends, which lost 4 bases and 1 base, there was a span of 10 bases. CDR3 coding DNA: TGTGCCAGTAGTAGCGTGGGGAGGAACACTGAAGCTTTCTTT. This gives the protein CASSSVGRNTEAFF.

The chain joins TRBV6-1 to TRBJ1-2, with D possibly being TRBD1 (5 bases). V was pared by 2 bases and J by 2 bases, with 12 bases between. Germline CDR1 and CDR2: MNHNS and SASEGT. The CDR3 runs to 15 residues. CDR3: CASSEWGGGNYGYTF. The DNA for the CDR3 is TGTGCCAGCAGTGAATGGGGGGGTGGAAACTATGGCTACACCTTC.

The V call is TRBV2, the J call TRBJ1-6; D not certain. Germline V CDR1 and CDR2: SNHLY, FYNNEI. The CDR3 extends over 9 amino acids. Deletions cut 3 bases from V and 17 bases from J, with 5 bases between. The CDR3 is CASSDRFHF. In DNA form, the CDR3 reads TGTGCCAGCAGTGACAGGTTCCACTTT.